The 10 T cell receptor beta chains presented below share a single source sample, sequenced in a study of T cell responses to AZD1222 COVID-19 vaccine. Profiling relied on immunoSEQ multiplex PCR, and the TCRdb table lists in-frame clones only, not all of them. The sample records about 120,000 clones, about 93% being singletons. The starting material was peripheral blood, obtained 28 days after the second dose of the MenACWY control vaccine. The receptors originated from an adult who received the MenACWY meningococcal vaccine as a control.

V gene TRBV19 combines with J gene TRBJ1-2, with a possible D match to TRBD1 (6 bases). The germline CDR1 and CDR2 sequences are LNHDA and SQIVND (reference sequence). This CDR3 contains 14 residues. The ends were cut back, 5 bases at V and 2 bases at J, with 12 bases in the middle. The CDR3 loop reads CASSQPQGNYGYTF. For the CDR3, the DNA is TGTGCCAGTAGTCAACCACAGGGCAACTATGGCTACACCTTC.

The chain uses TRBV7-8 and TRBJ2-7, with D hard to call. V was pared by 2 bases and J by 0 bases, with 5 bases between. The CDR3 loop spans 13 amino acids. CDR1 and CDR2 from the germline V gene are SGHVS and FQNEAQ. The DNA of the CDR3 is TGTGCCAGCAGCTTAACTAACTCCTACGAGCAGTACGTC. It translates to CASSLTNSYEQYV.

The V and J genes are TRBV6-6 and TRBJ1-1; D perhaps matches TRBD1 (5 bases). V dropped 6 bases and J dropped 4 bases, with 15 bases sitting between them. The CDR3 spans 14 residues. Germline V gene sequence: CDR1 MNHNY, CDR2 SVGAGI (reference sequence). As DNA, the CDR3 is TGTGCCAGCAGGTACGGGTCAGGGAGCACTGAAGCTTTCTTT. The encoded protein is CASRYGSGSTEAFF.

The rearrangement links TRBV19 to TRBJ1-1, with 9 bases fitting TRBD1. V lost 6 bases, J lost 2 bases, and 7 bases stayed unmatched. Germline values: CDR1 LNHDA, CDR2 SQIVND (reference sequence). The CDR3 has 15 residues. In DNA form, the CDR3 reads TGTGCCAGTAGAACGGACAGGGGAGCAAACACTGAAGCTTTCTTT. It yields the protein CASRTDRGANTEAFF.

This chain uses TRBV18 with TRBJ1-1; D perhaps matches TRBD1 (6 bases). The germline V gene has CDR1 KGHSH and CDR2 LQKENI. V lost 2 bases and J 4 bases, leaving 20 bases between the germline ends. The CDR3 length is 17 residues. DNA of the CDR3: TGTGCCAGCTCACCAGGCAGGGAATGGGGGCGAAGCACTGAAGCTTTCTTT. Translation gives CASSPGREWGRSTEAFF.

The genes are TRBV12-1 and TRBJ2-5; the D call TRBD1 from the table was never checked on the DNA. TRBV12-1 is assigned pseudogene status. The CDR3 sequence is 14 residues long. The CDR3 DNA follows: TGTGCCAGCAGCCCCCAGGGTTCCCAAGAGACCCAGTACTTC. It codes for CASSPQGSQETQYF.

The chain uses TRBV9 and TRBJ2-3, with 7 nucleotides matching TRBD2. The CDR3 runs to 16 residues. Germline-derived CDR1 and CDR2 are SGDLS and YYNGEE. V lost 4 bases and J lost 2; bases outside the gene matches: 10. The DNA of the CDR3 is TGTGCCAGCAGCTCCCCGGGGGAGGGCCTCACAGATACGCAGTATTTT. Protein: CASSSPGEGLTDTQYF.

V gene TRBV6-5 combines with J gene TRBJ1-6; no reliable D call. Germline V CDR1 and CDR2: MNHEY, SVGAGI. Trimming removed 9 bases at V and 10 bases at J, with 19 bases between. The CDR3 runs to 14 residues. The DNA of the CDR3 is TGTGCCAGTACCACCGGTAGGGTCGAGTCACCCCTCCACTTT. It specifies CASTTGRVESPLHF.

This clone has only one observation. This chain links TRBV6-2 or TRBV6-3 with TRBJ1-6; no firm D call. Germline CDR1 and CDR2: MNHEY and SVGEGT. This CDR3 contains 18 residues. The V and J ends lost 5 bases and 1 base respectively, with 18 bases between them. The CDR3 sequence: CASSNAGPEVSYNSPLHF. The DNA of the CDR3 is TGTGCCAGCAGTAACGCCGGGCCGGAGGTTTCCTATAATTCACCCCTCCACTTT.

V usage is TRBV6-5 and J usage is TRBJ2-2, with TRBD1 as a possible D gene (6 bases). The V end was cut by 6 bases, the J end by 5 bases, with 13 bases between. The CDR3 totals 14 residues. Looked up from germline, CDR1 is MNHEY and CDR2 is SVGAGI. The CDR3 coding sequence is TGTGCCAGCAGAAACAGGGCCGGGACCGGGGAGCTGTTTTTT. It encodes CASRNRAGTGELFF.